These 14 T cell receptor beta chains were sequenced from one sample in a study of cytomegalovirus exposure and HLA in healthy donors. The PCR had 60 Vbeta and 13 Jbeta primers. Assay: immunoSEQ multiplex PCR; the TCRdb copy retains only in-frame clones and omits some. The sample comprises roughly 66,000 clones, 55% to 80% of which are singletons, and more than 2.5% rests with the top ten. The sample consisted of PBMCs. The receptors shown here come from a woman between 45 and 60 years old in good health and CMV-seronegative.

This clone was counted a single time. The genes are TRBV9 and TRBJ1-5, with D perhaps TRBD1 (5 bases). V was shortened by 2 bases and J by 5 bases, with 11 bases between the two germline ends. The CDR3 extends over 14 amino acids. Germline CDR1 SGDLS, CDR2 YYNGEE. The CDR3 sequence is CASSVDSSDQPQHF. The CDR3 DNA reads TGTGCCAGCAGCGTCGACAGCTCCGATCAGCCCCAGCATTTT.

This sequence joins TRBV27 and TRBJ1-4; 7 positions agree with TRBD1. CDR1 MNHEY and CDR2 SMNVEV come from the germline V gene (reference sequence). CDR3 length: 14 residues. V was clipped by 8 bases and J by 12 bases; unmatched bases: 15. CDR3 in DNA: TGTGCCAGCGGAAGGGGGCCTTCTCCGGGGGAACTGTTTTTT. Encoded protein: CASGRGPSPGELFF. Supplemented by reference TRBV27 and TRBJ1-4, the full variable domain reads EAQVTQNPRYLITVTGKKLTVTCSQNMNHEYMSWYRQDPGLGLRQIYYSMNVEVTDKGDVPEGYKVSRKEKRNFPLILESPSPNQTSLYFCASGRGPSPGELFFGSGTQLSVL.

This clone showed up just a few times. V and J are TRBV7-3 and TRBJ2-3; the match to TRBD2 covers 10 bases. The CDR3 is made up of 15 amino acids. Unmatched junction bases numbered 4, after V lost 2 bases and J lost 5 bases. The germline gives CDR1 SGHTA, CDR2 FQGTGA. CDR3 protein: CASSLLAGALDTQYF. The CDR3 region has the DNA TGTGCCAGCAGCTTACTAGCGGGAGCTCTAGATACGCAGTATTTT.

The genes are TRBV5-4 and TRBJ2-3; no firm D call. This CDR3 region has 15 residues. V lost 2 bases and J lost 0, with 10 bases in between. Germline V CDR1 and CDR2: SGHNT, YYREEE (reference sequence). CDR3 sequence: CASSLIAVSTDTQYF. The CDR3, as DNA: TGTGCCAGCAGCTTAATAGCAGTGAGCACAGATACGCAGTATTTT.

The V and J genes are TRBV18 and TRBJ2-1, with 11 bases identical to TRBD2. CDR1 and CDR2 (germline): KGHSH, LQKENI. Germline trimming cut 6 bases from V and 7 bases from J; bases unmatched to any gene: 8. The CDR3 length is 15 residues. Here the CDR3 DNA reads TGTGCCAGCTCGCGTACTAGCGGGAGTCTTAATGAGCAGTTCTTC. This gives the protein CASSRTSGSLNEQFF.

This chain uses TRBV18 with TRBJ1-5; 7 nucleotides line up with TRBD1. The CDR3 runs to 17 residues. Germline V gene lookup returns CDR1 KGHSH and CDR2 LQKENI. V dropped 2 bases and J dropped 11; count of bases not matched to a gene: 18. This CDR3 reads CASSPFRDSLESGAQHF. The CDR3 DNA reads TGTGCCAGCTCACCATTCCGGGACAGCTTAGAATCGGGGGCCCAGCATTTT. Using reference TRBV18 and TRBJ1-5 for the parts outside the CDR3, the full variable domain is NAGVMQNPRHLVRRRGQEARLRCSPMKGHSHVYWYRQLPEEGLKFMVYLQKENIIDESGMPKERFSAEFPKEGPSILRIQQVVRGDSAAYFCASSPFRDSLESGAQHFGDGTRLSIL.

The J gene is TRBJ1-1, the V gene TRBV9; 7 bases are shared with TRBD1. V shed 0 bases and J 5 bases; nucleotides not matched to a gene: 7. The germline V gene encodes CDR1 SGDLS and CDR2 YYNGEE. CDR3 size: 15 residues. CDR3 sequence (DNA): TGTGCCAGCAGCGTAGCAGGTCAGGGGGGTACTGAAGCTTTCTTT. It yields the protein CASSVAGQGGTEAFF.

Notes on this clone: A junction end diverges from the germline sequence, so it may reflect a read error. This chain connects TRBV6-5 to TRBJ2-1, with 14 bases matching TRBD2. This CDR3 is 13 amino acids long. Germline CDR1 and CDR2: MNHEY and SVGAGI. CDR3 in DNA: TGTGCCAGCAGTTACGGGACTAGCGGGAGATGGCTCTTC. It codes for CASSYGTSGRWLF.

The chain employs TRBV29-1 and TRBJ2-1, with 10 bases that match TRBD2. Germline values: CDR1 SQVTM, CDR2 ANQGSEA. With 5 bases clipped from V and 5 bases from J, the junction kept 9 bases outside the gene matches. CDR3 length: 15 residues. The CDR3 nucleotides read TGCAGCGTTTACCTAACTAGCGGGGTAGACAATGAGCAGTTCTTC. Residues: CSVYLTSGVDNEQFF.

The CDR3 coding sequence is TGTGCCAGCAGTCGGGACATCTACTATGGCTACACCTTC. Translated: CASSRDIYYGYTF. The chain combines TRBV27 with TRBJ1-2, with D perhaps matching TRBD1 (6 bases). The V end lost 5 bases, the J end lost 3 bases, and 10 bases lay between the germline ends. Germline CDR1 MNHEY, CDR2 SMNVEV (reference sequence). The CDR3 extends over 13 amino acids.

The CDR3 sequence: CASSRTVRYEAFF. The CDR3 nucleotides are TGTGCCAGCAGTAGGACAGTCAGGTATGAAGCTTTCTTT. The rearrangement links TRBV27 to TRBJ1-1, with D perhaps TRBD1 (6 bases). CDR3 length equals 13 residues. V lost 5 bases to trimming and J lost 7 bases, with 14 bases between them. Germline V gives CDR1 MNHEY, CDR2 SMNVEV (reference sequence).

The genes are TRBV18 and TRBJ1-4; a weak D match, TRBD1 (6 bases). CDR1 KGHSH and CDR2 LQKENI come from the germline V gene. V was pared by 6 bases and J by 5 bases, with 19 bases between. This CDR3 contains 16 residues. The CDR3 sequence is CASSLNSQGGNEKLFF. CDR3 in DNA: TGTGCCAGCTCCCTCAATTCACAGGGCGGCAATGAAAAACTGTTTTTT.

The V and J genes are TRBV28 and TRBJ1-1, with 8 bases that match TRBD1. Germline-derived CDR1 and CDR2 are MDHEN and SYDVKM. V gave up 5 bases and J gave up 6 bases; unmatched junction bases: 11. CDR3 length equals 15 residues. In nucleotides, the CDR3 is TGTGCCAGCAGTCGGCAGGGGGCTGTATTGCCTGAAGCTTTCTTT. This encodes CASSRQGAVLPEAFF.

The V and J genes are TRBV7-6 and TRBJ2-7; TRBD2 matches at 8 bases. CDR3 size: 15 residues. Germline assignment: CDR1 SGHVS and CDR2 FNYEAQ. The V segment lost 4 bases and the J segment 6 bases; nucleotides outside the gene matches: 11. The CDR3 protein is CASSSNSGTRGEQYF. The CDR3 coding sequence is TGTGCCAGCAGCTCGAATAGCGGGACCAGAGGCGAGCAGTACTTC.